This section outlines one TCR beta chain sequence together with its context. Its antigen is not known. TCRdb keeps only in-frame clones here, not all; method: immunoSEQ multiplex PCR. The data show tens of thousands of clones, around 88% seen once. Germline CDR1 and CDR2: SEHNR and FQNEAQ (reference sequence). The germline V and J ends were trimmed by 2 bases and 8 bases, with 15 bases remaining between them. The CDR3 consists of 15 residues. This sample was taken from a study of T cell responses to AZD1222 COVID-19 vaccine. Notes on the study in general: Compared with day 0, the breadth and depth of the Spike-specific TCR repertoire rose significantly after two doses of AZD1222. The sample set comprised mostly white British donors with more females, and clonal diversity was possibly underestimated. Vaccine-related CD4 TCRs covered spike, predominating at 160-218 and 743-854.

V gene TRBV7-9 combines with J gene TRBJ1-4; D remains ambiguous. This sample comprised peripheral blood, obtained on day 0 of MenACWY control vaccination. The sequence derives from an adult in good health. The CDR3 reads CASSLPVPPGEKLFF. For the CDR3, the DNA is TGTGCCAGCAGCTTACCCGTCCCCCCCGGAGAAAAACTGTTTTTT.